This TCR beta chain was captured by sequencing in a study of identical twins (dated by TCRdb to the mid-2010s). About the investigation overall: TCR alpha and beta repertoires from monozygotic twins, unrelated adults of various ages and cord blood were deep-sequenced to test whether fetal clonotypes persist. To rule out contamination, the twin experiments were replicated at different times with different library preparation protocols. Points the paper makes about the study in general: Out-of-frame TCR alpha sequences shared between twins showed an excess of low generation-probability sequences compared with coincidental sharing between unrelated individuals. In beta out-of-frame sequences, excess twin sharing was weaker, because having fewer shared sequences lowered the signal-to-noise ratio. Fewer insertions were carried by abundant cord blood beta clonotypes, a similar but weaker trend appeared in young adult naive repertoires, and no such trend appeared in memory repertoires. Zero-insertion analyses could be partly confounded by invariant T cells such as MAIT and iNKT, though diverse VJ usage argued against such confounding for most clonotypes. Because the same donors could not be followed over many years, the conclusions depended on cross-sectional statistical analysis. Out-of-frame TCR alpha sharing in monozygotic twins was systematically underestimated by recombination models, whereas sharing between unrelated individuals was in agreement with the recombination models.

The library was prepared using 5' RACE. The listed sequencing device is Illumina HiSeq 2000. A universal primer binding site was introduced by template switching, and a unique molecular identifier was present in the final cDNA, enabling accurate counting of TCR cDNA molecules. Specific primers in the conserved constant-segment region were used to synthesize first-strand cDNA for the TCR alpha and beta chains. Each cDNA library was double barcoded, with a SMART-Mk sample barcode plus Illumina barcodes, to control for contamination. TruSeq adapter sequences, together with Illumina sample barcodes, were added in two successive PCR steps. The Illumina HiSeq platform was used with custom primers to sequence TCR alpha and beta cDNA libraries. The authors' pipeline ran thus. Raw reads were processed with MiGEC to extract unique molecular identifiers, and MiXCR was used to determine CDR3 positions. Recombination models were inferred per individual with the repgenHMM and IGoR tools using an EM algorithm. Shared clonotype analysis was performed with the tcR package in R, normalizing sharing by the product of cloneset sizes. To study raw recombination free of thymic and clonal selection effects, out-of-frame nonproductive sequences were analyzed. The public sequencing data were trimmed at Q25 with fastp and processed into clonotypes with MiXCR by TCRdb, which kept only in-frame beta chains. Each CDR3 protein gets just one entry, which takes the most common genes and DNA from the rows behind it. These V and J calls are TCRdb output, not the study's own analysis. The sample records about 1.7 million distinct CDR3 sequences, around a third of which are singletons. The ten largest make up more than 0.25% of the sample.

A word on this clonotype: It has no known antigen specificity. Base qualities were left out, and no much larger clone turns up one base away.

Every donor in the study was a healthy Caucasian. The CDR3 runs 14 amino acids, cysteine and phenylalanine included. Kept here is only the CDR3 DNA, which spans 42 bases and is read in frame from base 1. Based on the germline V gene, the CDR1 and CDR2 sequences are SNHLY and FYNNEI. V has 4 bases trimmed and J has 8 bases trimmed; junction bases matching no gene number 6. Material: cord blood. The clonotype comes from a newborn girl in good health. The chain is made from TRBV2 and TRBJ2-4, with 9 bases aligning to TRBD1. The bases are TGTGCCAGCAGTGGGACAGGGGCGGAGGACATTCAGTACTTC. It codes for CASSGTGAEDIQYF.